One T cell receptor (beta chain) is described in this entry. This specimen belongs to a study of T cell responses to AZD1222 COVID-19 vaccine. Sequencing was performed with immunoSEQ multiplex PCR; in TCRdb, only in-frame clones are kept and a portion is missing. The table has tens of thousands of clones, about 88% seen once. Germline CDR1 and CDR2: SSHAT and FNYEAQ (reference sequence). J was trimmed by 4 bases and V by 5 bases; bases with no gene match: 6. The length of the CDR3 is 16 residues. V is TRBV7-7 and J is TRBJ2-2; 11 bases fit TRBD2. The sequencing here drew on peripheral blood, taken on day 0 of AZD1222 vaccination. The sequence came from an adult in good health. As DNA, the CDR3 is TGTGCCAGCAGCAAGACTAGCGGGGCACCCACCGGGGAGCTGTTTTTT. Protein product: CASSKTSGAPTGELFF.